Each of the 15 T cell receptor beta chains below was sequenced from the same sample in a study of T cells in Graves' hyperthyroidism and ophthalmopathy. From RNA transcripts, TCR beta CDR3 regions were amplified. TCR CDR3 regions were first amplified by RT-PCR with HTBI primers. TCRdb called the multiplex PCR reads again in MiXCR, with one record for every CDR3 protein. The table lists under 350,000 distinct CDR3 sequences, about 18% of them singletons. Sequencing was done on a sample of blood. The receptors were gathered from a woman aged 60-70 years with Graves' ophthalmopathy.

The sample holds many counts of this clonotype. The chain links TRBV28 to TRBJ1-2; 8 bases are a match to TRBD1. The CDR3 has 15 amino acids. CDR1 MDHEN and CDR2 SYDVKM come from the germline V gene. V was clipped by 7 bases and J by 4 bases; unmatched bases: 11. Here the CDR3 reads CASTPEPGGVYGYTF. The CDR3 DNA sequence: TGTGCCAGCACCCCCGAGCCAGGGGGCGTCTATGGCTACACCTTC.

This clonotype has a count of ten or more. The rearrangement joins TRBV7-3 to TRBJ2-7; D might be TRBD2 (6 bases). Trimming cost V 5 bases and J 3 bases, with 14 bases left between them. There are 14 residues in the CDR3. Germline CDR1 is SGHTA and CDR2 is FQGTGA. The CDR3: CASSAGTGSYEQYF. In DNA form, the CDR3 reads TGTGCCAGCAGCGCGGGGACTGGGAGCTACGAGCAGTACTTC.

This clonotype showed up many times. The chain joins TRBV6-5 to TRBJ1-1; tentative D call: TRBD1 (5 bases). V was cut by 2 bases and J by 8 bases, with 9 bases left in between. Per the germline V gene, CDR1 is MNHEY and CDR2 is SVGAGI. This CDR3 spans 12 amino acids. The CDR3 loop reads CASSYNRQEAFF. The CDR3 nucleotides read TGTGCCAGCAGTTACAATCGACAGGAAGCTTTCTTT.

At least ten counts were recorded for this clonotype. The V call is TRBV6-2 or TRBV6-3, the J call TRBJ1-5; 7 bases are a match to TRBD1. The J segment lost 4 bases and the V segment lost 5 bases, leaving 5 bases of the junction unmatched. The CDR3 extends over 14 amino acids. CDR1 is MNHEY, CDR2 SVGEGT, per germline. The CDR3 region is CASSHGTANQPQHF. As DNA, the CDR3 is TGTGCCAGCAGTCATGGGACAGCAAATCAGCCCCAGCATTTT.

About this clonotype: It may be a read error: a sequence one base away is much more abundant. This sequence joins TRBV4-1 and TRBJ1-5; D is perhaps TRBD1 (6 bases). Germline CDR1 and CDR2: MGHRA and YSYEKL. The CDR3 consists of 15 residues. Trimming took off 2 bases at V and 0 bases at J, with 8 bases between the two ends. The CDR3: CASSQTGYSNQPQHF. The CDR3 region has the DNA TGCGCCAGCAGCCAAACAGGGTATAGCAATCAGCCCCAGCATTTT.

The CDR3 region has the DNA TGTGCCACCCATTTGGGGAACAATCAGCCCCAGCATTTT. The encoded protein is CATHLGNNQPQHF. V gene TRBV6-2 or TRBV6-3 combines with J gene TRBJ1-5; D remains ambiguous. The CDR3 loop spans 13 amino acids. CDR1 is MNHEY, CDR2 SVGEGT, per germline. Between the trimmed V and J ends, which lost 10 bases and 3 bases, there was a span of 13 bases.

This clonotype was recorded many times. The CDR3 nucleotides read TGTGCCAGCAGTTTGGGAGCGAACATTCAGTACTTC. Protein sequence: CASSLGANIQYF. The chain links TRBV12-3 or TRBV12-4 to TRBJ2-4, with a possible D match to TRBD2 (5 bases). The CDR3 loop spans 12 amino acids. V was shortened by 3 bases and J by 7 bases, with 7 bases between the two germline ends.

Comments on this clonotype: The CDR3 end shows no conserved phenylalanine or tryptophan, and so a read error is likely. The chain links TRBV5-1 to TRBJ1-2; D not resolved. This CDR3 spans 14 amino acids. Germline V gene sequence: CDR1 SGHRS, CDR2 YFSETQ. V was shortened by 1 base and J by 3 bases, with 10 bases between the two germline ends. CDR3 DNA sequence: TGCGCCAGCAGCTTGACCGGCAGCGACTATGGCTACACCCTC. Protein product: CASSLTGSDYGYTL.

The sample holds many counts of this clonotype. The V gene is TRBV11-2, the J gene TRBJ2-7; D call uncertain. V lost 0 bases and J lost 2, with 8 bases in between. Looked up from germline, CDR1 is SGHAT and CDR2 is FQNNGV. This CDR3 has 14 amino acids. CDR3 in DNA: TGTGCCAGCAGCTTAGAACTCGGAGCCTACGAGCAGTACTTC. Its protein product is CASSLELGAYEQYF.

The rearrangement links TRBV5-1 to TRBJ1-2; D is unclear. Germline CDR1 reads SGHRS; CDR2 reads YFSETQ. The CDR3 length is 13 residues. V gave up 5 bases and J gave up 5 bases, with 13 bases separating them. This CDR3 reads CASRQDLGYGYTF. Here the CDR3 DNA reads TGCGCCAGCAGGCAGGATTTGGGATATGGCTACACCTTC.

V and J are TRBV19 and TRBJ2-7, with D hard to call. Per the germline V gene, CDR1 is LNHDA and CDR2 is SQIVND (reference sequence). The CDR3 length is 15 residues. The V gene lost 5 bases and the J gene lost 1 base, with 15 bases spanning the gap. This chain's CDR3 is CASSQKALKSYEQYF. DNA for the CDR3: TGTGCCAGTAGTCAAAAGGCCCTAAAATCCTACGAGCAGTACTTC.

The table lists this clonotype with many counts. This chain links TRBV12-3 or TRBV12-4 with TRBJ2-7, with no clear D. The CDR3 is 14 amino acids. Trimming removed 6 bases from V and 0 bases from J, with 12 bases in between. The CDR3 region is CASSVRVSSYEQYF. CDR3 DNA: TGTGCCAGCAGCGTACGGGTCTCCTCCTACGAGCAGTACTTC.

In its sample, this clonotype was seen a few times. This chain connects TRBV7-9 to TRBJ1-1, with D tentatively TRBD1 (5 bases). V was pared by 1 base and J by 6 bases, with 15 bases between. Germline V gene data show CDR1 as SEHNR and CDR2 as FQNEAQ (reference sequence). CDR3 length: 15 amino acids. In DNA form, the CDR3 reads TGTGCCAGCAGCTTAGAGGTAGGGAGAGGGGCTGAAGCTTTCTTT. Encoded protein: CASSLEVGRGAEAFF.

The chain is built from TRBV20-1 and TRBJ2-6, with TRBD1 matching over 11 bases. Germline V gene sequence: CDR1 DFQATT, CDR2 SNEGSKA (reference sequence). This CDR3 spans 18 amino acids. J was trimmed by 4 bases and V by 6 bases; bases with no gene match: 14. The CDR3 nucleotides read TGCAGTGCCATAGACCCCGGGACAGGGGGAGCAGGGGCCAACGTCCTGACTTTC. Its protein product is CSAIDPGTGGAGANVLTF.

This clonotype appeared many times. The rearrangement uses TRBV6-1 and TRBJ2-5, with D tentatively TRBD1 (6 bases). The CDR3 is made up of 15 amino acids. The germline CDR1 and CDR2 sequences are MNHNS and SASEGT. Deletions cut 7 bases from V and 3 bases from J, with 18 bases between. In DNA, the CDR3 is TGTGCCAGCAAGGATTCGGGCAGGGGTGAAGAGACCCAGTACTTC. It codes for CASKDSGRGEETQYF.